Presented here are 26 T cell receptor beta chains from one specimen sequenced in a study of CD8+CD57+ T cells in acquired aplastic anemia. TCR beta VDJ and CDR3 profiles were obtained from a genomic DNA template. Each CDR3 protein gets one entry after TCRdb re-called the reads with MiXCR. The table shows a few hundred thousand distinct CDR3 sequences, with around three fifths occurring only once. Individuals selected for sequencing had exhibited CD8+CD57+ cell expansion on flow cytometry. The sequenced sample was sorted CD4+, CD8+, or CD8+CD57+ T cells (not recorded which) from PBMCs. All receptors come from a human donor with aplastic anemia.

The V gene is TRBV29-1, the J gene TRBJ2-5, with D possibly TRBD2 on 6 matching bases. This CDR3 is built from 13 residues. Germline CDR1 and CDR2: SQVTM and ANQGSEA. V gave up 4 bases and J gave up 5 bases, with 14 bases separating them. The chain's CDR3 is CSVVGREVETQYF. CDR3 bases: TGCAGCGTTGTTGGCAGGGAGGTTGAGACCCAGTACTTC. The entire variable domain, with the rest obtained from reference TRBV29-1 and TRBJ2-5, is as follows: SAVISQKPSRDICQRGTSLTIQCQVDSQVTMMFWYRQQPGQSLTLIATANQGSEATYESGFVIDKFPISRPNLTFSTLTVSNMSPEDSSIYLCSVVGREVETQYFGPGTRLLVL.

In its sample, this clonotype was seen a few times. V is TRBV6-1 and J is TRBJ2-3; D call uncertain. The CDR3 has 15 residues. The germline V gene has CDR1 MNHNS and CDR2 SASEGT. The germline V and J ends were trimmed by 2 bases and 0 bases, with 9 bases remaining between them. CDR3 DNA sequence: TGTGCCAGCAGTGAACAGCAGCCTAGCACAGATACGCAGTATTTT. Translation gives CASSEQQPSTDTQYF.

The rearrangement uses TRBV19 and TRBJ2-7; 9 nucleotides agree with TRBD1. The length of the CDR3 is 15 residues. Trimming cost V 4 bases and J 2 bases; bases outside gene matches: 6. Germline CDR1 LNHDA, CDR2 SQIVND (reference sequence). The CDR3 sequence is CASSTGTGLTYEQYF. In nucleotides, the CDR3 is TGTGCCAGTAGTACCGGGACAGGGCTAACCTACGAGCAGTACTTC.

V usage is TRBV10-1 and J usage is TRBJ2-2; TRBD1 or TRBD2 may be the D gene (5 bases each). The CDR3 spans 16 residues. From germline, CDR1 is WNHNN and CDR2 SYGVQD (reference sequence). V gave up 0 bases and J gave up 4 bases, with 12 bases separating them. The CDR3 spells CASSESMGTRTGELFF. In DNA form, the CDR3 reads TGCGCCAGCAGTGAGTCGATGGGGACCCGCACCGGGGAGCTGTTTTTT.

V gene TRBV10-3 combines with J gene TRBJ1-4; tentatively, D is TRBD1 (6 bases). Germline CDR1 and CDR2: ENHRY and SYGVKD. The CDR3 is 14 amino acids. The ends were cut back, 6 bases at V and 6 bases at J, with 14 bases in the middle. The CDR3 loop reads CAIRKTRTDEKLFF. The CDR3 nucleotides read TGTGCCATCAGAAAGACCAGGACAGATGAAAAACTGTTTTTT.

As to this clonotype: The missing conserved phenylalanine or tryptophan at the end of this CDR3 makes a read error likely. This chain connects TRBV5-1 to TRBJ1-1; a possible D gene is TRBD1 (6 bases). From germline, CDR1 is SGHRS and CDR2 YFSETQ. This CDR3 region has 16 residues. The V gene lost 3 bases and the J gene lost 4 bases, with 19 bases spanning the gap. CDR3 DNA sequence: TGCGCCAGCAGCTCTGGGGGACACGCCTCGGGCACTGAAGCTTTCTCT. Encoded protein: CASSSGGHASGTEAFS.

DNA for the CDR3: TGTGCCAGCAGCGTCGACAGTGACTACGAGCAGTACTTC. It is translated as CASSVDSDYEQYF. J is TRBJ2-7 and V is TRBV9, with D possibly matching TRBD1 (5 bases). CDR1 and CDR2 (germline): SGDLS, YYNGEE. The CDR3 runs to 13 residues. Trimming removed 2 bases at V and 3 bases at J, with 9 bases between.

The rearrangement joins TRBV15 to TRBJ1-5; D might be TRBD1 (5 bases). Germline CDR1 reads LNHNV; CDR2 reads YYDKDF (reference sequence). The CDR3 length is 15 residues. With 0 bases removed from V and 1 base from J, the gap between germline ends came to 7 bases. The CDR3 here is CATSRERGSNQPQHF. In nucleotides, the CDR3 is TGTGCCACCAGCAGAGAGCGGGGGAGCAATCAGCCCCAGCATTTT.

This chain joins TRBV7-3 and TRBJ1-2, with a tentative D call TRBD1 (6 bases). CDR3 length equals 14 residues. CDR1 and CDR2 (germline): SGHTA, FQGTGA. V lost 1 base and J lost 6, with 12 bases in between. CDR3 bases: TGTGCCAGCAGCTTAAAGGGCGGGGGCGATGGCTACACCTTC. It specifies CASSLKGGGDGYTF.

The chain is built from TRBV10-3 and TRBJ2-7, with a tentative D call TRBD2 (6 bases). Per the germline V gene, CDR1 is ENHRY and CDR2 is SYGVKD. This CDR3 has 14 amino acids. With 7 bases removed from V and 5 bases from J, the gap between germline ends came to 18 bases. In DNA, the CDR3 is TGTGCCATCACAGGAGGAGGGAATCTGAACGAGCAGTACTTC. This encodes CAITGGGNLNEQYF.

The chain has TRBV4-3 and TRBJ2-1; TRBD2 might be the D (6 bases). CDR3 size: 14 residues. Per the germline V gene, CDR1 is LGHNA and CDR2 is YSLEER. Trimming removed 1 base at V and 7 bases at J, with 11 bases between. The CDR3 sequence is CASSQALAGNEQFF. In DNA, the CDR3 is TGCGCCAGCAGCCAAGCACTAGCCGGTAATGAGCAGTTCTTC.

This clonotype was picked up a small number of times. V gene TRBV9 combines with J gene TRBJ2-5; TRBD2 matches at 9 bases. The CDR3 is made up of 17 amino acids. Germline CDR1 is SGDLS and CDR2 is YYNGEE. The junction had 15 bases not matched to a gene; V was cut back by 4 bases and J by 5 bases. In DNA, the CDR3 is TGTGCCAGCAGCCAAGGGGCGAGTAGCGGGGGTTTGGAGACCCAGTACTTC. Its protein product is CASSQGASSGGLETQYF.

The chain combines TRBV24-1 with TRBJ2-1; possible D gene TRBD1, 5 bases. CDR1 and CDR2 from the germline V gene are KGHDR and SFDVKD. V was shortened by 5 bases and J by 2 bases, with 12 bases between the two germline ends. The CDR3 totals 15 residues. CDR3 nucleotide sequence: TGTGCCACCAGTGTAGGCAGGGTACCCTACAATGAGCAGTTCTTC. The encoded protein is CATSVGRVPYNEQFF.

The genes are TRBV20-1 and TRBJ2-3; D may match TRBD1 or TRBD2 (8 bases each). CDR3 length: 13 amino acids. Trimming took off 4 bases at V and 11 bases at J, with 19 bases between the two ends. Germline CDR1 is DFQATT and CDR2 is SNEGSKA (reference sequence). The CDR3 sequence is CSATTGEAGGQYF. The DNA of the CDR3 is TGCAGTGCTACGACAGGGGAGGCGGGGGGGCAGTATTTT.

J is TRBJ2-3 and V is TRBV7-2, with D perhaps matching TRBD1 or TRBD2 (5 bases each). Deletions cut 2 bases from V and 5 bases from J, with 17 bases between. Per the germline V gene, CDR1 is SGHTA and CDR2 is FQGNSA. CDR3 length: 16 residues. CDR3 region: CASSLIGTGKGDTQYF. The CDR3 nucleotides read TGTGCCAGCAGCTTAATTGGGACGGGGAAAGGAGATACGCAGTATTTT. The whole variable domain, filled in from reference TRBV7-2 and TRBJ2-3, reads GAGVSQSPSNKVTEKGKDVELRCDPISGHTALYWYRQSLGQGLEFLIYFQGNSAPDKSGLPSDRFSAERTGGSVSTLTIQRTQQEDSAVYLCASSLIGTGKGDTQYFGPGTRLTVL.

The chain couples TRBV7-3 to TRBJ2-7, with D hard to call. The germline V gene has CDR1 SGHTA and CDR2 FQGTGA. Trimming took 3 bases from V and 2 from J, leaving 11 bases between them. This CDR3 is 14 amino acids long. The CDR3 DNA follows: TGTGCCAGCAGCTTTTACGGCCTCCCCTACGAGCAGTACTTC. Translated: CASSFYGLPYEQYF.

The V call is TRBV9, the J call TRBJ1-3; D is ambiguous. Germline CDR1 SGDLS, CDR2 YYNGEE. The V end lost 0 bases, the J end lost 2 bases, and 12 bases lay between the germline ends. The length of the CDR3 is 16 residues. The CDR3 bases are TGTGCCAGCAGCGTAGGACCATCCATCGCTGGAAACACCATATATTTT. Its protein is CASSVGPSIAGNTIYF.

This clonotype occurred many times. This chain joins TRBV24-1 and TRBJ2-7, with D unclear. V shed 1 base and J shed 4 bases, with 4 bases lying between them. The CDR3 consists of 12 residues. Per the germline V gene, CDR1 is KGHDR and CDR2 is SFDVKD. This CDR3 is CATSDFGYEQYF. In DNA form, the CDR3 reads TGTGCCACCAGTGATTTTGGGTACGAGCAGTACTTC.

This sequence joins TRBV19 and TRBJ1-2; 7 positions agree with TRBD1. The CDR3 runs to 12 residues. Germline lookup yields CDR1 LNHDA and CDR2 SQIVND (reference sequence). The V gene end was trimmed by 6 bases and the J gene end by 6 bases; junction bases not matched to a gene: 4. The CDR3 nucleotides read TGTGCCAGTAGGACAGGGAGTCATGGCTACACCTTC. Encoded protein: CASRTGSHGYTF.

This sequence joins TRBV6-5 and TRBJ2-3, with D tentatively TRBD2 (6 bases). Deletions cut 0 bases from V and 4 bases from J, with 14 bases between. Germline loops: CDR1 MNHEY, CDR2 SVGAGI. CDR3 length equals 16 residues. This CDR3 reads CASSYSNQGGADTQYF. CDR3 nucleotide sequence: TGTGCCAGCAGTTACTCGAATCAGGGCGGGGCAGATACGCAGTATTTT.

With respect to this clonotype: The limits of the CDR3 on the DNA are not certain, so only TCRdb's listed CDR3 is given. The chain is built from TRBV7-9 and TRBJ2-5; the D call TRBD1 from the table was never checked on the DNA. CDR1 is SEHNR, CDR2 FQNEAQ, per germline (reference sequence). The CDR3 is 22 amino acids in total, end residues counted. CDR3 residues: CASSFYICSAQDGQTFLGTQYF.

This clonotype was observed at least ten times. V gene TRBV3-1 combines with J gene TRBJ1-1; 7 positions match TRBD1. Germline CDR1 LGHDT, CDR2 YNNKEL (reference sequence). This CDR3 comprises 15 residues. V lost 4 bases, J lost 0 bases, and 5 bases stayed unmatched. CDR3 in DNA: TGTGCCAGCAGCCTCAACAGGGGAATGAACACTGAAGCTTTCTTT. It is translated as CASSLNRGMNTEAFF.

There are a few counts of this clonotype. The chain recombines TRBV20-1 with TRBJ2-7, with 10 bases aligning to TRBD1. CDR3 length equals 14 residues. The germline V gene encodes CDR1 DFQATT and CDR2 SNEGSKA (reference sequence). Losses at the gene ends were 5 bases for V and 3 bases for J; bases not matched to a gene: 7. CDR3 nucleotide sequence: TGCAGTGCTGGCCCAGGACAGGGGGACTACGAGCAGTACTTC. Translating it yields CSAGPGQGDYEQYF.

Here the CDR3 DNA reads TGTGCCAGTAGTATAGAGTCGGGCTCTGGAAACACCATATATTTT. It encodes CASSIESGSGNTIYF. The chain recombines TRBV19 with TRBJ1-3; D is ambiguous. CDR3 length: 15 amino acids. The V gene's germline CDR1 is LNHDA and CDR2 SQIVND (reference sequence). Trimming took off 0 bases at V and 0 bases at J, with 6 bases between the two ends.

This clonotype was recorded many times. The chain has TRBV4-1 and TRBJ2-1, with TRBD2 identical over 7 bases. V shed 6 bases and J 6 bases; nucleotides not matched to a gene: 5. The germline V gene has CDR1 MGHRA and CDR2 YSYEKL. This CDR3 is 13 amino acids long. Here the CDR3 reads CASSRASGNEQFF. The CDR3 DNA is TGCGCCAGCAGTCGGGCTAGCGGCAATGAGCAGTTCTTC.

This chain connects TRBV5-6 to TRBJ1-1; a possible D gene is TRBD1 (5 bases). The CDR3 is 12 residues long. Germline-derived CDR1 and CDR2 are SGHDT and YYEEEE. Trimming left V 4 bases short and J 10 bases short, with 14 bases between. The DNA for the CDR3 is TGTGCCAGCAGCCCCGGACATGGTGGAGCTTTCTTT. Translating gives CASSPGHGGAFF.